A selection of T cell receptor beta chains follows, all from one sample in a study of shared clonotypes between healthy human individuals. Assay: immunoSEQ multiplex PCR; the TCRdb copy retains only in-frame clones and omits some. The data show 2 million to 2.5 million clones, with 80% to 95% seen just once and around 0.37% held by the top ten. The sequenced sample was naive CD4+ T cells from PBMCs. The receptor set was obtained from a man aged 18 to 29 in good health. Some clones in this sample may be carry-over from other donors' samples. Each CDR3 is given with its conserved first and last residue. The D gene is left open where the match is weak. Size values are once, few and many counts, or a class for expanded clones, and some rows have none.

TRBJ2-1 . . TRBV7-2 CASSLEGTQPYNEQFF TGTGCCAGCAGCTTAGAGGGGACTCAACCCTACAATGAGCAGTTCTTC
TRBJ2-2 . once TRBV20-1 CSASSGGELFF TGCAGCGCGAGCAGCGGCGGGGAGCTGTTTTTT
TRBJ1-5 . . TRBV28 CATRGRVLRNQPQHF TGTGCCACCCGAGGCAGGGTGTTGCGCAATCAGCCCCAGCATTTT
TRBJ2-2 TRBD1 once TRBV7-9 CASSLVQGANTGELFF TGTGCCAGCAGCTTAGTGCAGGGGGCGAACACCGGGGAGCTGTTTTTT
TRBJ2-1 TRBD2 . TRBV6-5 CAQKGGLAGVNEQFF TGTGCCCAAAAGGGAGGACTAGCGGGAGTAAATGAGCAGTTCTTC
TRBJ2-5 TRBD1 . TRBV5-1 CASSRGPGGETQYF TGCGCCAGCAGCCGTGGACCAGGGGGAGAGACCCAGTACTTC
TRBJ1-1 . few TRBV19 CASSIARGGTEAFF TGTGCCAGTAGTATAGCGCGGGGAGGCACTGAAGCTTTCTTT
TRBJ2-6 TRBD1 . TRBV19 CASSRQGSGANVLTF TGTGCCAGTAGTCGACAGGGATCTGGGGCCAACGTCCTGACTTTC
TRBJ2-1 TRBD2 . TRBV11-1 CASSRLAHNEQFF TGTGCCAGCAGCCGACTAGCCCACAATGAGCAGTTCTTC
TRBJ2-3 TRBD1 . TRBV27 CASSRTPGTESTDTQYF TGTGCCAGCAGTCGAACCCCCGGGACAGAGAGCACAGATACGCAGTATTTT
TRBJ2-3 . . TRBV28 CASNLVLGAPSGYRGSSTDTQYF TGTGCCAGCAACCTAGTCCTGGGGGCACCTAGCGGCTATAGGGGCTCCAGCACAGATACGCAGTATTTT
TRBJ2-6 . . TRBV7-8 CASSLGTPVSGANVLTF TGTGCCAGCAGCTTAGGCACCCCCGTCTCTGGGGCCAACGTCCTGACTTTC
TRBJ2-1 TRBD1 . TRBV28 CASSGQVGNEQFF TGTGCCAGCAGTGGACAGGTAGGAAATGAGCAGTTCTTC
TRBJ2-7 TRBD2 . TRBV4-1 CASSQRLVAGGAYEQYF TGCGCCAGCAGCCAGAGGTTGGTAGCGGGAGGAGCCTACGAGCAGTACTTC
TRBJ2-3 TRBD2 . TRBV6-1 CASRALAGGADTQYF TGTGCCAGCAGGGCACTAGCGGGAGGAGCAGATACGCAGTATTTT
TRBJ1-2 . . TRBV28 CASSTPPGTAWGGYTF TGTGCCAGCAGTACACCTCCCGGGACCGCGTGGGGAGGCTACACCTTC
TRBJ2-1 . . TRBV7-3 CASSLTPWTEEQFF TGTGCCAGCAGCTTAACCCCCTGGACAGAAGAGCAGTTCTTC
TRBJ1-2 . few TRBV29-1 CSVGSMVYGYTF TGCAGCGTTGGCAGCATGGTTTATGGCTACACCTTC
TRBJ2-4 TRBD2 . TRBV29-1 CSGSGGESIQYF TGCAGCGGTAGCGGGGGGGAGAGCATTCAGTACTTC
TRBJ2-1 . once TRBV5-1 CASSLKGNEQFF TGCGCCAGCAGCTTGAAAGGGAATGAGCAGTTCTTC
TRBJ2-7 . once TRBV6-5 CASSYSRKSYEQYF TGTGCCAGCAGTTACTCGCGGAAATCCTACGAGCAGTACTTC
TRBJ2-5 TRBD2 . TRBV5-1 CASSPLAGSGETQYF TGCGCCAGCAGCCCGTTAGCGGGATCCGGGGAGACCCAGTACTTC
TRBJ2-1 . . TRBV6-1 CASRDRFSSYNEQFF TGTGCCAGCAGAGACAGGTTTAGCTCCTACAATGAGCAGTTCTTC
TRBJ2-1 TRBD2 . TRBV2 CASRLAGVSNEQFF TGTGCCAGCAGGCTAGCGGGAGTATCCAATGAGCAGTTCTTC
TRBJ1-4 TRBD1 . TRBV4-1 CASSQDHGGTDNEKLFF TGCGCCAGCAGCCAAGATCATGGGGGGACAGATAATGAAAAACTGTTTTTT
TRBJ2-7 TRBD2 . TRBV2 CASSLRTSGRTYEQYF TGTGCCAGCAGTCTACGGACTAGCGGGAGGACCTACGAGCAGTACTTC
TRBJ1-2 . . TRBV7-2 CASSLESAASRSYGYTF TGTGCCAGCAGCTTAGAGTCGGCGGCATCCCGATCCTATGGCTACACCTTC
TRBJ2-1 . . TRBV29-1 CSVGGLVGLNEQFF TGCAGCGTTGGGGGCCTAGTCGGGCTCAATGAGCAGTTCTTC
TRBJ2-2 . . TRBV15 CATRWGVDTGELFF TGTGCCACTAGGTGGGGAGTCGACACCGGGGAGCTGTTTTTT
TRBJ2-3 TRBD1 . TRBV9 CASSVRQGGTDTQYF TGTGCCAGCAGCGTTAGACAGGGCGGCACAGATACGCAGTATTTT
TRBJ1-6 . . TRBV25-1 CASSDRGFNSPLHF TGTGCCAGCAGTGATAGGGGTTTCAATTCACCCCTCCACTTT
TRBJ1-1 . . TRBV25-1 CASTKQGPNTEAFF TGTGCCAGCACAAAACAGGGTCCTAACACTGAAGCTTTCTTT
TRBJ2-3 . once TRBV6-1 CASSEGWDTQYF TGTGCCAGCAGTGAAGGTTGGGATACGCAGTATTTT
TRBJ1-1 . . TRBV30 CASSLMNTEAFF TGTGCCAGCAGTCTCATGAACACTGAAGCTTTCTTT
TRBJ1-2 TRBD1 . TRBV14 CASSQTRDRVAGYTF TGTGCCAGCAGCCAGACCCGGGACAGGGTTGCTGGCTACACCTTC
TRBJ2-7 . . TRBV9 CASSVVGSSYEQYF TGTGCCAGCAGCGTAGTCGGGAGTTCCTACGAGCAGTACTTC
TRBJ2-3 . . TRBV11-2 CASSLFPFSEYSTTDTQYF TGTGCCAGCAGCTTATTTCCTTTCTCGGAGTATTCGACCACAGATACGCAGTATTTT
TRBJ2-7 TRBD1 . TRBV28 CASSLTGGREQYF TGTGCCAGCAGTCTGACAGGGGGCCGAGAGCAGTACTTC
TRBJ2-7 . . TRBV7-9 CASSLASWRDSYEQYF TGTGCCAGCAGCTTAGCGAGTTGGCGGGACAGCTACGAGCAGTACTTC
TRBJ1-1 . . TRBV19 CASSLLAGNTEAFF TGTGCCAGTAGTCTCCTGGCGGGGAACACTGAAGCTTTCTTT
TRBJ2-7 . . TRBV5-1 CASSNGGQGTYEQYF TGCGCCAGCAGCAATGGGGGGCAGGGGACCTACGAGCAGTACTTC
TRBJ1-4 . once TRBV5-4 CASSPAGSGVTNEKLFF TGTGCCAGCAGCCCAGCCGGTTCGGGGGTGACTAATGAAAAACTGTTTTTT
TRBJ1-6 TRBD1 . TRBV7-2 CASSMTGQGSPLHF TGTGCCAGCAGCATGACAGGGCAGGGATCACCCCTCCACTTT
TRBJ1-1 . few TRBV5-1 CASSPAGQRTEAFF TGCGCCAGCAGCCCGGCGGGGCAGCGCACTGAAGCTTTCTTT
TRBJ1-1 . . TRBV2 CASSYQTFRTRDTEAFF TGTGCCAGCAGCTACCAAACTTTCAGAACCCGAGACACTGAAGCTTTCTTT
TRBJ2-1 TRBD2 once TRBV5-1 CASSLFSAGGNEQFF TGCGCCAGCAGCTTGTTTTCGGCGGGAGGCAATGAGCAGTTCTTC
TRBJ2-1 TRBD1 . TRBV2 CASRKLTGNLEYNEQFF TGTGCCAGCAGGAAACTGACAGGGAACCTAGAGTACAATGAGCAGTTCTTC
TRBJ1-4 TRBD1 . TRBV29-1 CSVHTGQGAYEKLFF TGCAGCGTTCACACAGGACAGGGGGCGTATGAAAAACTGTTTTTT
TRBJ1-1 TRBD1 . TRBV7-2 CASSLEWAGGGTEAFF TGTGCCAGCAGCTTAGAATGGGCAGGGGGAGGAACTGAAGCTTTCTTT
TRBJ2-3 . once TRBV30 CAWSVSTGRRDTQYF TGTGCCTGGAGTGTTTCGACAGGACGCAGGGATACGCAGTATTTT
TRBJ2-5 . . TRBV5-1 CASSLAGTGLTQETQYF TGCGCCAGCAGCTTGGCGGGAACAGGCTTGACGCAAGAGACCCAGTACTTC
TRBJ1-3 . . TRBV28 CASSPGGQSSGNTIYF TGTGCCAGCAGCCCGGGAGGACAGAGCTCTGGAAACACCATATATTTT
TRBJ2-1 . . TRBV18 CASSPLTGVYNEQFF TGTGCCAGCTCACCCCTAACGGGTGTTTACAATGAGCAGTTCTTC
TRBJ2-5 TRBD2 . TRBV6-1 CASSEGKGTIQETQYF TGTGCCAGCAGTGAAGGGAAGGGGACTATCCAAGAGACCCAGTACTTC